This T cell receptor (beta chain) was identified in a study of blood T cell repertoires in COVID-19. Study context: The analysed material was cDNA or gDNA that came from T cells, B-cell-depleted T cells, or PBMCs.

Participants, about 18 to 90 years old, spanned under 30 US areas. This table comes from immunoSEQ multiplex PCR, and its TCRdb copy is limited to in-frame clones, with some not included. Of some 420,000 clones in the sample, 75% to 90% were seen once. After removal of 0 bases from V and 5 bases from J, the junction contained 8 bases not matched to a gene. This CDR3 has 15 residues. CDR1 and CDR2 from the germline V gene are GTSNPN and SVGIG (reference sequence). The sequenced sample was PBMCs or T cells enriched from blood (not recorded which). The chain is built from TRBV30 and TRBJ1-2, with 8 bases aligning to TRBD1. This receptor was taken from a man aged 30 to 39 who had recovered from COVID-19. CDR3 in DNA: TGTGCCTGGAGTGTAACCGCGACAGGGGAGTATGGCTACACCTTC. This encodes CAWSVTATGEYGYTF.